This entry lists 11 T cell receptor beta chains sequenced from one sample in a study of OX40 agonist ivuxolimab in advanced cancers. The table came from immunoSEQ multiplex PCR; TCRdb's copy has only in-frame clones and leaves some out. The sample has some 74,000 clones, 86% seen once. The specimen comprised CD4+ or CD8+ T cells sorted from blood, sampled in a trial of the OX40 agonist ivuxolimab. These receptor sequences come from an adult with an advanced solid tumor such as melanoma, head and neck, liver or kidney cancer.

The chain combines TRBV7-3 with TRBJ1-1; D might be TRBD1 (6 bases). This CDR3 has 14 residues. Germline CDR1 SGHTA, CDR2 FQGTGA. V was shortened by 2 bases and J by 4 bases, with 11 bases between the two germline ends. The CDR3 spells CASSLDKGGTEAFF. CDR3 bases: TGTGCCAGCAGCTTAGACAAAGGGGGCACTGAAGCTTTCTTT.

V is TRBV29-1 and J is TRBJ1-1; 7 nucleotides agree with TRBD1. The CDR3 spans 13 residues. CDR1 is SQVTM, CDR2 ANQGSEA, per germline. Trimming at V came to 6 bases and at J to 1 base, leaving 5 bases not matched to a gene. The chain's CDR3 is CSVRTGPNTEAFF. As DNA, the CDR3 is TGCAGCGTCCGGACAGGCCCGAACACTGAAGCTTTCTTT.

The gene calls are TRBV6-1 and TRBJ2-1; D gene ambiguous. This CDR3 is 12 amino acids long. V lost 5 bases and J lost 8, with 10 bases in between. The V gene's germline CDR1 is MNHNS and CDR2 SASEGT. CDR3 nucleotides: TGTGCCAGCAGTTCATCCGGTTATGAGCAGTTCTTC. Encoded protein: CASSSSGYEQFF.

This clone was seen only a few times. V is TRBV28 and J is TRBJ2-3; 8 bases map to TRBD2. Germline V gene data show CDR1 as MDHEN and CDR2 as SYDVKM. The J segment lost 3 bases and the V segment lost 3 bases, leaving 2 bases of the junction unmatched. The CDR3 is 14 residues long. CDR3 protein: CASSFVAGTDTQYF. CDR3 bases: TGTGCCAGCAGTTTCGTAGCGGGGACAGATACGCAGTATTTT.

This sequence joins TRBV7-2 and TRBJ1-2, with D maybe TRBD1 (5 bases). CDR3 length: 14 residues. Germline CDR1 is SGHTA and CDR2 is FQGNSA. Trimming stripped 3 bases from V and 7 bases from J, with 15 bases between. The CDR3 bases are TGTGCCAGCAGCTTGGCGCAGGGTCGGGGTGGCTACACCTTC. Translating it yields CASSLAQGRGGYTF.

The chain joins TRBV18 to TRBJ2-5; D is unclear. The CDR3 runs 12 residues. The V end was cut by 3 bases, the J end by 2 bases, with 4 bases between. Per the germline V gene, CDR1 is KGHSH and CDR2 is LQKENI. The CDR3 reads CASSPDQETQYF. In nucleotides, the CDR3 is TGTGCCAGCTCACCGGATCAAGAGACCCAGTACTTC. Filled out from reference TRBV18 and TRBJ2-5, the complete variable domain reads NAGVMQNPRHLVRRRGQEARLRCSPMKGHSHVYWYRQLPEEGLKFMVYLQKENIIDESGMPKERFSAEFPKEGPSILRIQQVVRGDSAAYFCASSPDQETQYFGPGTRLLVL.

The CDR3 coding sequence is TGTGCCAGCAGCGTTCGAGGACGGTCTAATTCACCCCTCCACTTT. Its translation is CASSVRGRSNSPLHF. The chain employs TRBV9 and TRBJ1-6; no definite D call. Germline CDR1 reads SGDLS; CDR2 reads YYNGEE. Trimming removed 2 bases from V and 6 bases from J, with 12 bases in between. The CDR3 extends over 15 amino acids.

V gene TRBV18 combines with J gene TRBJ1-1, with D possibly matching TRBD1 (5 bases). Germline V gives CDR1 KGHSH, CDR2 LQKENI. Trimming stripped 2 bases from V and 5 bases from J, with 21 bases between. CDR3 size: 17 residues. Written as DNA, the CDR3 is TGTGCCAGCTCACCATATGGTAACAGCCCCCGGGGGACTGAAGCTTTCTTT. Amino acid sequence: CASSPYGNSPRGTEAFF.

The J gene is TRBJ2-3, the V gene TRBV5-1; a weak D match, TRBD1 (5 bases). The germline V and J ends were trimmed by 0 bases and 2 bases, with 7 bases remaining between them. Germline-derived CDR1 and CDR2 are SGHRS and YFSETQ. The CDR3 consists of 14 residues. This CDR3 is CASSLGQTTDTQYF. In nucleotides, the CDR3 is TGCGCCAGCAGCTTGGGACAGACCACAGATACGCAGTATTTT.

CDR3 protein: CASSYSTQTHEKLFF. CDR3 nucleotide sequence: TGTGCCAGCAGTTACTCGACCCAGACGCATGAAAAACTGTTTTTT. The chain employs TRBV6-5 and TRBJ1-4; D uncertain. The V and J ends lost 0 bases and 6 bases respectively, with 11 bases between them. The germline V gene has CDR1 MNHEY and CDR2 SVGAGI. CDR3 length: 15 amino acids.

The CDR3 sequence is CASIQGGLGQPQHF. CDR3 in DNA: TGTGCCAGTATTCAGGGGGGTTTGGGTCAGCCCCAGCATTTT. J is TRBJ1-5 and V is TRBV19; 7 nucleotides agree with TRBD1. CDR1 is LNHDA, CDR2 SQIVND, per germline (reference sequence). The CDR3 consists of 14 residues. Trimming at V came to 7 bases and at J to 6 bases, leaving 9 bases not matched to a gene.